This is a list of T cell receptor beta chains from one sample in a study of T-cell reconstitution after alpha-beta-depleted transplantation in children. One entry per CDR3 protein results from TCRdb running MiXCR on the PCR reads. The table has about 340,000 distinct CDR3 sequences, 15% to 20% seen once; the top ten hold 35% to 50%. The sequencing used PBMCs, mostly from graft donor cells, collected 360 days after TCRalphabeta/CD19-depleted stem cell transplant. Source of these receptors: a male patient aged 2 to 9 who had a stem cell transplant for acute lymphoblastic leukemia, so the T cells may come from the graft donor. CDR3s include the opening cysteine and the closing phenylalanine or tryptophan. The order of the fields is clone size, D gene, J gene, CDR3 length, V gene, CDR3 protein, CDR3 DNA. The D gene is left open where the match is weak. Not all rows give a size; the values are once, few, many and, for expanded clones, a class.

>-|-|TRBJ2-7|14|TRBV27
CASKLTGAGYEQYF
TGTGCCAGCAAACTTACAGGGGCGGGGTACGAGCAGTACTTC
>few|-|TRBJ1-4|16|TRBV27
CASSLSPPVGGEKLFF
TGTGCCAGCAGTCTTTCCCCCCCAGTCGGCGGTGAAAAACTGTTTTTT
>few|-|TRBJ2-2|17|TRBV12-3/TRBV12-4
CASSLEGPLPNTGELFF
TGTGCCAGCAGTTTAGAGGGTCCTCTACCAAACACCGGGGAGCTGTTTTTT
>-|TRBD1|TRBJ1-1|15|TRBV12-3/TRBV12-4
CASSIWDRRNTEAFF
TGTGCCAGCAGTATTTGGGACAGAAGGAACACTGAAGCTTTCTTT
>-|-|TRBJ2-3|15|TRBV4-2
CASTLDGRGADTQYF
TGTGCCAGCACTCTAGACGGGAGAGGCGCAGATACGCAGTATTTT
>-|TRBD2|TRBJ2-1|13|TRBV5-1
CAIQREVDNEQFF
TGCGCCATCCAACGGGAGGTCGACAATGAGCAGTTCTTC
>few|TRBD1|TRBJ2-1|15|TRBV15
CATSRLYLQGNEQFF
TGTGCCACCAGCAGACTATACCTACAGGGGAATGAGCAGTTCTTC
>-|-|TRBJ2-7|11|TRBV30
CAWQAAYEQYF
TGTGCCTGGCAAGCGGCCTACGAGCAGTACTTC
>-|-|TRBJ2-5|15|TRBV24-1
CATSPGPLYQETQYF
TGTGCCACCAGTCCGGGACCCCTGTACCAAGAGACCCAGTACTTC
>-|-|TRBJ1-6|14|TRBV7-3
CASSQGPNGSPLHF
TGTGCCAGCAGCCAGGGGCCCAATGGGTCACCCCTCCACTTT
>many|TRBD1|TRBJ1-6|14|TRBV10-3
CAISLDRDGSPLHF
TGTGCCATCAGTTTGGACAGGGACGGTTCACCCCTCCACTTT
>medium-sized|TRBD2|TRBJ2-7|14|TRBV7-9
CASSGTSGSYEQYF
TGTGCCAGCAGCGGGACTAGCGGGAGTTACGAGCAGTACTTC
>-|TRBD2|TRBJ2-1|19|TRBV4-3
CASSQDPLTSGKTYNEQFF
TGCGCCAGCAGCCAAGATCCCCTGACTAGCGGCAAAACCTACAATGAGCAGTTCTTC
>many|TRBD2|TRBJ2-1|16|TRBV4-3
CASSPSIAGVRNEQFF
TGCGCCAGCAGCCCCTCGATAGCGGGAGTTCGGAATGAGCAGTTCTTC
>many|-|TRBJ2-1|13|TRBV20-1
CSATRSWGDEQFF
TGCAGTGCTACTCGCTCCTGGGGAGATGAGCAGTTCTTC
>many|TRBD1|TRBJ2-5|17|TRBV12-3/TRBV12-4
CASSFELDRGGYETQYF
TGTGCCAGCAGTTTCGAACTGGACAGGGGAGGGTACGAGACCCAGTACTTC
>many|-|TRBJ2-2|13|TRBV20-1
CSARLGQTGELFF
TGCAGTGCTAGACTAGGACAGACCGGGGAGCTGTTTTTT
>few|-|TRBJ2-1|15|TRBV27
CASSLGWEANNEQFF
TGTGCCAGCAGTTTAGGGTGGGAGGCGAACAATGAGCAGTTCTTC
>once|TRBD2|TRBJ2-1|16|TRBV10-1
CASSRGDLSSYNEQFF
TGCGCCAGCAGCCGGGGGGACCTTAGCTCCTACAATGAGCAGTTCTTC
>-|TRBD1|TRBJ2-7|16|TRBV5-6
CASSLVLDRLSYEQYF
TGTGCCAGCAGCTTGGTACTGGACAGGCTCTCCTACGAGCAGTACTTC
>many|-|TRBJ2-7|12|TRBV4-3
CASSQVPWEQYF
TGCGCCAGCAGCCAAGTCCCGTGGGAGCAGTACTTC
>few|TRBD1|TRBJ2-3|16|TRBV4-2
CASSPRLTGTTDTQYF
TGTGCCAGCAGCCCCCGCCTGACAGGGACCACAGATACGCAGTATTTT
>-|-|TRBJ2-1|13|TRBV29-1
CSVEPSPYNEQFF
TGCAGCGTCGAGCCATCTCCCTACAATGAGCAGTTCTTC
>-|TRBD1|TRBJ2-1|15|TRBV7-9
CASNGDSLSYNEQFF
TGTGCCAGCAACGGGGACAGCCTATCCTACAATGAGCAGTTCTTC
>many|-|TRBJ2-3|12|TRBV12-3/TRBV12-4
CASRLSGDTQYF
TGTGCCAGCAGGCTGAGCGGAGATACGCAGTATTTT
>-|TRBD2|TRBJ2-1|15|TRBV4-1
CASSQDGTSGTEQFF
TGCGCCAGCAGCCAAGATGGGACTAGCGGGACTGAGCAGTTCTTC
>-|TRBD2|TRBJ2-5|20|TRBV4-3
CASSQDLVGLAGGGQETQYF
TGCGCCAGCAGCCAAGATCTTGTCGGACTAGCGGGAGGAGGGCAAGAGACCCAGTACTTC
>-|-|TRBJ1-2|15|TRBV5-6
CASSLAGPVNHGYTF
TGTGCCAGCAGCTTGGCAGGGCCGGTTAATCATGGCTACACCTTC
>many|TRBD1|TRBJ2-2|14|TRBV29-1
CSASGTGITGELFF
TGCAGCGCCAGCGGGACAGGGATCACCGGGGAGCTGTTTTTT
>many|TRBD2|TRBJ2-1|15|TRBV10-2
CASSYLAGGLNEQFF
TGCGCCAGCAGCTATTTAGCGGGAGGCCTCAATGAGCAGTTCTTC
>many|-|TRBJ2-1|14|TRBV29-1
CSVGRGGAYNEQFF
TGCAGCGTTGGGCGAGGGGGGGCGTACAATGAGCAGTTCTTC
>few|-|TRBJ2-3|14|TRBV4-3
CASSQDPYTDTQYF
TGCGCCAGCAGCCAAGATCCGTACACAGATACGCAGTATTTT
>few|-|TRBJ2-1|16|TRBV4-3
CASSPGTGTPYNEQFF
TGCGCCAGCAGCCCGGGCACCGGGACCCCCTACAATGAGCAGTTCTTC
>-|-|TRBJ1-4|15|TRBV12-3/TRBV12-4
CASSFRSLPDEKLFF
TGTGCCAGCAGTTTTCGGTCATTACCGGATGAAAAACTGTTTTTT
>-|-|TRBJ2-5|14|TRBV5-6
CASRFDGDLQTQYF
TGTGCCAGCAGGTTCGACGGGGACCTCCAGACCCAGTACTTC
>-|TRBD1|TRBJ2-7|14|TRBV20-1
CSARGTGGGWEQYF
TGCAGTGCTAGAGGGACAGGCGGAGGCTGGGAGCAGTACTTC
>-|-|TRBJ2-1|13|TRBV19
CASSPSSYNEQFF
TGTGCCAGTAGTCCTAGCTCCTACAATGAGCAGTTCTTC
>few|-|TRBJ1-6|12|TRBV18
CASSRGWGPLHF
TGTGCCAGCTCCCGCGGTTGGGGACCCCTCCACTTT
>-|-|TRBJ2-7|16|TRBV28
CASSLWQGRLAYEQYF
TGTGCCAGCAGTTTATGGCAGGGGAGACTAGCTTACGAGCAGTACTTC
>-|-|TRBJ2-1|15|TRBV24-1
CATTGGPSGYNEQFF
TGTGCCACCACAGGGGGCCCTAGCGGCTACAATGAGCAGTTCTTC
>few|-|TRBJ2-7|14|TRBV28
CASSFEGEGYEQYF
TGTGCCAGCAGTTTTGAGGGCGAGGGATACGAGCAGTACTTC
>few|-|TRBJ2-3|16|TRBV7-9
CASSLPLSGSTDTQYF
TGTGCCAGCAGCTTACCGTTAAGCGGGAGCACAGATACGCAGTATTTT
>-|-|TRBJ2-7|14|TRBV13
CASGTGAGVYEQYF
TGTGCCAGCGGTACAGGCGCAGGTGTGTACGAGCAGTACTTC
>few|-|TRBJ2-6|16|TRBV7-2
CASSRHKDTGANVLTF
TGTGCCAGCAGCCGACACAAGGACACTGGGGCCAACGTCCTGACTTTC
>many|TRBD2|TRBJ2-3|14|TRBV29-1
CSVVARERTDTQYF
TGCAGCGTTGTGGCGCGGGAGAGGACAGATACGCAGTATTTT
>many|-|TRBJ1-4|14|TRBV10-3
CAISESPGKEKLFF
TGTGCCATCAGTGAGTCCCCAGGGAAGGAAAAACTGTTTTTT
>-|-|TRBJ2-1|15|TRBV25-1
CASSEKDQWVNEQFF
TGTGCCAGCAGTGAAAAGGACCAGTGGGTCAATGAGCAGTTCTTC
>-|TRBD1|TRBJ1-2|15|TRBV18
CASSPRTGGSYGYTF
TGTGCCAGCTCACCAAGGACAGGTGGATCCTATGGCTACACCTTC
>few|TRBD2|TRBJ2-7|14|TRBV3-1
CASSPDGRVYEQYF
TGTGCCAGCAGCCCCGACGGGAGGGTATACGAGCAGTACTTC
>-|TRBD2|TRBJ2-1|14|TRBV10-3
CATHPGLAENEQFF
TGTGCCACCCACCCGGGACTAGCGGAAAATGAGCAGTTCTTC
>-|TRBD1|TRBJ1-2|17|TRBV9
CASSSRTGGSANYGYTF
TGTGCCAGCAGCTCGAGGACAGGCGGCTCAGCTAACTATGGCTACACCTTC
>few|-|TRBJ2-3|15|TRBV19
CASGRRSVGTDTQYF
TGTGCCAGTGGGAGGAGGAGCGTTGGCACAGATACGCAGTATTTT
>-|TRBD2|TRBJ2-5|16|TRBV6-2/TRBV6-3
CASSYPGGSVQETQYF
TGTGCCAGCAGTTACCCGGGAGGGTCCGTACAAGAGACCCAGTACTTC
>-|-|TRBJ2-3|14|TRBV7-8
CASSPTASTDTQYF
TGTGCCAGCAGCCCCACGGCTAGCACAGATACGCAGTATTTT
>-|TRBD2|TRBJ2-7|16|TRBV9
CASSPPGLVTSHEQYF
TGTGCCAGCAGCCCCCCAGGACTAGTCACTTCCCACGAGCAGTACTTC
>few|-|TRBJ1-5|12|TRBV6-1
CASRGGGQPQHF
TGTGCCAGCAGGGGCGGCGGTCAGCCCCAGCATTTT
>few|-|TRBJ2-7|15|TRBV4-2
CASSHFSGEAYEQYF
TGTGCCAGCAGCCATTTTTCGGGGGAGGCTTACGAGCAGTACTTC
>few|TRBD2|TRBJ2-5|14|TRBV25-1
CANGTTGVQETQYF
TGTGCCAACGGGACTACCGGCGTCCAAGAGACCCAGTACTTC
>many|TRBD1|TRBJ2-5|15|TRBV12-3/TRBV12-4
CASSSETGQRETQYF
TGTGCCAGCAGTTCCGAGACAGGGCAAAGGGAGACCCAGTACTTC
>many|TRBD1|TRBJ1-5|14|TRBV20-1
CSARSGQGNQPQHF
TGCAGTGCTAGAAGTGGACAGGGGAATCAGCCCCAGCATTTT